Listed here are 6 T cell receptor beta chains from one sample, sequenced in a study of T cell repertoires in cytomegalovirus infection. TCRdb called the reads again in MiXCR, with one record for every CDR3 protein. The repertoire holds approximately 100,000 distinct CDR3 sequences, with 35% to 50% as singletons. The antigens of these receptors remain unknown. Specimen: CD8+ T cells from cultured PBMCs, collected from culture after CMV antigen stimulation. The receptors come from a human donor in good health (CMV status not recorded). Some clones in this sample may be carry-over from other donors' samples.

The chain has TRBV24-1 and TRBJ2-5; the D is unclear. Germline CDR1 is KGHDR and CDR2 is SFDVKD. The V end lost 5 bases, the J end lost 3 bases, and 24 bases lay between the germline ends. The CDR3 extends over 18 amino acids. CDR3 sequence (DNA): TGTGCCACCAGTGGGCAATCCACTCAGAAGGAAGTAAAAGAGACCCAGTACTTC. Its protein is CATSGQSTQKEVKETQYF.

CDR3 in DNA: TGTGCCAGCAGCTTAGCAGGGGGAAGTGAAGCTTTCTTT. The encoded protein is CASSLAGGSEAFF. The rearrangement links TRBV7-6 to TRBJ1-1, with a weak D call TRBD1 (6 bases). Trimming removed 0 bases at V and 7 bases at J, with 9 bases between. Looked up from germline, CDR1 is SGHVS and CDR2 is FNYEAQ. This CDR3 spans 13 amino acids.

The gene calls are TRBV27 and TRBJ1-1, with TRBD1 as a possible D gene (5 bases). The V gene's germline CDR1 is MNHEY and CDR2 SMNVEV (reference sequence). Trimming removed 2 bases from V and 7 bases from J, with 11 bases in between. The CDR3 runs to 13 residues. For the CDR3, the DNA is TGTGCCAGCAGTTTAGGAGGGGCGGGTGAAGCTTTCTTT. Translating gives CASSLGGAGEAFF.

The chain links TRBV27 to TRBJ1-5, with D possibly matching TRBD1 (5 bases). Germline loops: CDR1 MNHEY, CDR2 SMNVEV (reference sequence). Trimming removed 8 bases from V and 5 bases from J, with 13 bases in between. This CDR3 region has 13 residues. The CDR3 region is CASADSRYQPQHF. As DNA, the CDR3 is TGTGCCAGCGCTGACAGCCGTTATCAGCCCCAGCATTTT.

This clonotype was detected a few times. The chain carries TRBV6-5 and TRBJ2-7; possible D gene TRBD2, 7 bases. The V gene lost 2 bases and the J gene lost 4 bases, with 12 bases spanning the gap. The CDR3 has 14 amino acids. Looked up from germline, CDR1 is MNHEY and CDR2 is SVGAGI. The DNA of the CDR3 is TGTGCCAGCAGTTACGGGGGGGCGGGGTACGAGCAGTACTTC. It yields the protein CASSYGGAGYEQYF.

The V and J genes are TRBV2 and TRBJ2-7; D is perhaps TRBD1 or TRBD2 (5 bases each). The V and J ends lost 3 bases and 5 bases respectively, with 8 bases between them. This CDR3 comprises 12 residues. Germline assignment: CDR1 SNHLY and CDR2 FYNNEI. The CDR3 coding sequence is TGTGCCAGCAGTGACATGGGGGACGAGCAGTACTTC. It yields the protein CASSDMGDEQYF.